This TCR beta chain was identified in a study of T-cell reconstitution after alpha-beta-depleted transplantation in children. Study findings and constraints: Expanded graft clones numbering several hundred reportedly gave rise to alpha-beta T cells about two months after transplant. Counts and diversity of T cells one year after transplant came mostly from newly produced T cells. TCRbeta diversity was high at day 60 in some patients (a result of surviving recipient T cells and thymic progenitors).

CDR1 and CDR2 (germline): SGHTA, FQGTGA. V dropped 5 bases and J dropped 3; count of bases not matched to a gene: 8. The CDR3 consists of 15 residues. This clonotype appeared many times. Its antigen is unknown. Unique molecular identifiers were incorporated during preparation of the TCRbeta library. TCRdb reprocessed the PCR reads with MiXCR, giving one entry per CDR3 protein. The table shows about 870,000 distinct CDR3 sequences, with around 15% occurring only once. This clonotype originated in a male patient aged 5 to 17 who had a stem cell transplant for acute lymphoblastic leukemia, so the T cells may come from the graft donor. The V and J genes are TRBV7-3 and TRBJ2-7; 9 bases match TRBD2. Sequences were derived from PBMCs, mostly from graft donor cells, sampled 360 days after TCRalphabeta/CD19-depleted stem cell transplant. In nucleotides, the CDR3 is TGTGCCAGCAGCCTCTCTAGCGGGGTGGGCTACGAGCAGTACTTC. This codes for CASSLSSGVGYEQYF.